There are a few counts of the clone carrying this TCR beta chain. The sample's time point: pre-treatment sample, taken before nivolumab and TIL therapy. The immunoSEQ assay was v3. Profiled with immunoSEQ multiplex PCR; TCRdb holds only in-frame clones, not every one. The table lists more than 20,000 clones, 78% of them singletons. This sample is part of a study of TIL therapy for anti-PD-1-resistant metastatic lung cancer. For the study at large: Median patient age was almost 55, ranging roughly 38-75 years.

V was pared by 7 bases and J by 7 bases, with 17 bases between. This CDR3 region has 13 residues. Germline V gene lookup returns CDR1 MNHNS and CDR2 SASEGT. The sequence came from a person aged 25-85 years with non-small cell lung cancer. This chain uses TRBV6-1 with TRBJ2-7, with D perhaps TRBD1 or TRBD2 (5 bases each). Specimen: blood, collected at baseline. The CDR3 reads CASNLQGPWEQYF. CDR3 bases: TGTGCCAGCAATCTGCAGGGACCCTGGGAGCAGTACTTC.